The rows below give T cell receptor beta chains drawn from one sample of a study of control samples from healthy donors and cancer patients. Using immunoSEQ multiplex PCR, the repertoire was profiled, and TCRdb retains in-frame clones only, with some absent. The data contain 130,000 or so clones, around 87% of them singletons. The sample was blood. The receptor source for this set is a man in his sixties in good health. CDR3s include the opening cysteine and the closing phenylalanine or tryptophan. The order of the fields is V gene, J gene, D gene, clone size, CDR3 protein, CDR3 DNA. D genes are given only for firm matches. Rows give clone size only sometimes, using once, few, many, or a class for an expanded clone.

TRBV27	TRBJ1-6	NA	NA	CASTRLAARPGSPLHF	TGTGCCAGCACGCGTCTGGCAGCCCGCCCGGGGTCACCCCTCCACTTT
TRBV30	TRBJ1-2	NA	NA	CAWSVLGTDYTF	TGTGCCTGGAGTGTACTGGGGACCGACTACACCTTC
TRBV29-1	TRBJ2-7	TRBD2	NA	CSVESSGGLGYEQYF	TGCAGCGTTGAGTCTAGCGGGGGCTTGGGATACGAGCAGTACTTC
TRBV4-3	TRBJ2-3	NA	NA	CASSQENWDTQYF	TGCGCCAGCAGCCAAGAAAACTGGGATACGCAGTATTTT
TRBV18	TRBJ2-2	NA	NA	CASSPGSSTNTGELFF	TGTGCCAGCTCACCAGGAAGTTCTACGAACACCGGGGAGCTGTTTTTT
TRBV27	TRBJ1-6	NA	once	CASSSPRTVPPLSSYNSPLHF	TGTGCCAGCAGTTCCCCCCGAACCGTCCCCCCCCTAAGCTCCTATAATTCACCCCTCCACTTT
TRBV6-2/TRBV6-3	TRBJ2-7	TRBD1	NA	CASSISDRAAQRDEQYF	TGTGCCAGCAGTATCTCAGACAGGGCGGCCCAAAGGGACGAGCAGTACTTC
TRBV4-1	TRBJ1-3	NA	NA	CASSQGIWGSGNTIYF	TGCGCCAGCAGCCAAGGCATCTGGGGCTCTGGAAACACCATATATTTT
TRBV6-6	TRBJ1-5	TRBD1	NA	CASSPRGSLIFNQPQHF	TGTGCCAGCAGTCCCAGGGGGTCCCTTATCTTCAATCAGCCCCAGCATTTT
TRBV28	TRBJ1-2	TRBD1	NA	CASSSYSLGQGAPGYTF	TGTGCCAGCAGTTCCTACTCTTTAGGACAGGGGGCCCCTGGCTACACCTTC
TRBV18	TRBJ1-1	NA	NA	CASAGGTGNTEAFF	TGTGCCAGCGCAGGCGGGACGGGGAACACTGAAGCTTTCTTT
TRBV3-1/TRBV3-2	TRBJ1-4	TRBD1	NA	CASSPRDRPNEKLFF	TGTGCCAGCAGCCCCCGGGACAGGCCTAATGAAAAACTGTTTTTT
TRBV11-2	TRBJ1-1	NA	once	CASSWIDRNTEAFF	TGTGCCAGCAGCTGGATAGATAGGAACACTGAAGCTTTCTTT
TRBV19	TRBJ2-1	NA	NA	CASSQGQGDEQFF	TGTGCCAGTAGTCAGGGGCAGGGCGATGAGCAGTTCTTC
TRBV19	TRBJ2-1	TRBD2	NA	CASSTTSLRDEQFF	TGTGCCAGTAGTACGACTAGCCTCAGGGATGAGCAGTTCTTC
TRBV27	TRBJ2-7	TRBD1	NA	CASNPGQGEQYF	TGTGCCAGCAACCCCGGACAGGGAGAGCAGTACTTC
TRBV10-3	TRBJ1-2	NA	NA	CAISERAGDGYTF	TGTGCCATCAGTGAGAGGGCAGGGGATGGCTACACCTTC
TRBV29-1	TRBJ2-3	NA	NA	CSGAGQRSTDTQYF	TGCAGCGGTGCAGGCCAAAGGAGCACAGATACGCAGTATTTT
TRBV5-1	TRBJ2-3	TRBD1	NA	CASSSETGADTQYF	TGCGCCAGCAGTTCCGAGACAGGGGCAGATACGCAGTATTTT
TRBV18	TRBJ1-5	TRBD1	NA	CASSPTGDGQPQHF	TGTGCCAGCTCACCCACAGGGGACGGTCAGCCCCAGCATTTT
TRBV6-6	TRBJ2-1	NA	NA	CASSYSTAYNEQFF	TGTGCCAGCAGTTACTCGACAGCGTACAATGAGCAGTTCTTC
TRBV7-2	TRBJ2-4	TRBD2	few	CASSPSQSGGAKNIQYF	TGTGCCAGCAGCCCTAGCCAGAGCGGGGGAGCCAAAAACATTCAGTACTTC
TRBV7-9	TRBJ2-1	NA	once	CASRHPGRSSYNEQFF	TGTGCCAGCAGGCACCCGGGACGGAGCTCCTACAATGAGCAGTTCTTC
TRBV2	TRBJ1-5	TRBD1	NA	CASSASATGQADQPQHF	TGTGCCAGCAGTGCCTCGGCAACGGGACAGGCAGATCAGCCCCAGCATTTT
TRBV20-1	TRBJ1-2	TRBD1	few	CSASEGANYGYTF	TGCAGTGCTAGTGAGGGGGCCAACTATGGCTACACCTTC
TRBV6-5	TRBJ2-7	TRBD1	NA	CASSRQGAREQYF	TGTGCCAGCAGTCGACAGGGGGCAAGGGAGCAGTACTTC